This T cell receptor beta chain was recorded in a study of CD4 T cells in relation to SARS-CoV-2 and coronaviruses. CDR3 length equals 14 residues. Deletions cut 4 bases from V and 4 bases from J, with 10 bases between. The unexposed donors gave CD4+ T cells in about 2010-2019, prior to COVID-19. Isolation of CD4+ T cells took place after about eleven days in culture. Fresh IL-2 medium replaced half the medium on days 3 and 7. Clones were read by immunoSEQ multiplex PCR, and TCRdb kept only the in-frame ones, dropping some. The sample has about 26,000 clones; around 75% are singletons. This clone occurred once. Its cognate antigen is unknown.

The source is a human donor in good health. Specimen: CD4+ T cells from PBMCs, cultured in vitro. The gene calls are TRBV6-7 and TRBJ1-4; a weak D match, TRBD1 (5 bases). TRBV6-7 is recorded as an ORF, its role being uncertain. The CDR3 DNA sequence: TGTGCCAGCAGTTTGGGCCAGGGTAATGAAAAACTGTTTTTT. It encodes CASSLGQGNEKLFF.